This is a list of T cell receptor beta chains from one sample in a study of PD-L1 blockade in urothelial cancer. Data came from immunoSEQ multiplex PCR; TCRdb stores just in-frame clones and leaves some out. The data show around 71,000 clones, 85% seen once. This material consisted of PBMCs, taken around atezolizumab (anti-PD-L1) treatment. The source is a man aged 40-55 years with urothelial cancer. Each CDR3 is given with its conserved first and last residue. Each record gives: V gene, D gene, J gene, clone size, CDR3 DNA, CDR3 protein. D genes are given only for firm matches. Not all rows give a size; the values are once, few, many and, for expanded clones, a class.

V: TRBV2
D: TRBD1
J: TRBJ2-2
size: -
DNA: TGTGCCAGCAGTGCAGGGGGCCGCGCCGAGCTGTTTTTT
CDR3: CASSAGGRAELFF

V: TRBV7-8
D: -
J: TRBJ2-3
size: -
DNA: TGTGCCAGCAGCTTAGTGTACAATACGCAGTATTTT
CDR3: CASSLVYNTQYF

V: TRBV11-3
D: -
J: TRBJ2-2
size: few
DNA: TGTGCCAGCAGCTTGGTAGCGGACACCGGGGAGCTGTTTTTT
CDR3: CASSLVADTGELFF

V: TRBV4-1
D: TRBD2
J: TRBJ2-3
size: -
DNA: TGCGCCAGCAGCCAAGAATTAGCGGGAGTAGGGCTCACAGATACGCAGTATTTT
CDR3: CASSQELAGVGLTDTQYF

V: TRBV29-1
D: -
J: TRBJ2-7
size: -
DNA: TGCAGCGTTGGCCACCCGTCGGGGGAGCAGTACTTC
CDR3: CSVGHPSGEQYF

V: TRBV5-1
D: -
J: TRBJ2-2
size: -
DNA: TGCGCCAGCAGCTTGGGGGCCCCGAACACCGGGGAGCTGTTTTTT
CDR3: CASSLGAPNTGELFF

V: TRBV5-6
D: TRBD2
J: TRBJ2-7
size: -
DNA: TGTGCCAGCAGCTCCCCGGCTAGCGGGTACCAATACGAGCAGTACTTC
CDR3: CASSSPASGYQYEQYF

V: TRBV28
D: TRBD1
J: TRBJ1-5
size: -
DNA: TGTGCCAGCAGTTTAAATACAGGGGGGGGTCAGCCCCAGCATTTT
CDR3: CASSLNTGGGQPQHF

V: TRBV28
D: -
J: TRBJ1-2
size: -
DNA: TGTGCCAGCAGTTCGGGGAAACTGGGCTACACCTTC
CDR3: CASSSGKLGYTF

V: TRBV9
D: -
J: TRBJ2-1
size: once
DNA: TGTGCCAGCAGCGTGTTCAGTTCTAATGAGCAGTTCTTC
CDR3: CASSVFSSNEQFF

V: TRBV6-1
D: TRBD2
J: TRBJ2-2
size: -
DNA: TGTGCCAGCAGTGAAAGATTAGCGGGAGGACGGGAGCTGTTTTTT
CDR3: CASSERLAGGRELFF

V: TRBV4-3
D: -
J: TRBJ1-1
size: few
DNA: TGCGCCAGCAGCCTGGGGGGGATGAACACTGAAGCTTTCTTT
CDR3: CASSLGGMNTEAFF

V: TRBV5-1
D: TRBD2
J: TRBJ2-1
size: -
DNA: TGCGCCAGCAGTTTAGCGGGTTGGGGGGACAATGAGCAGTTCTTC
CDR3: CASSLAGWGDNEQFF

V: TRBV11-1
D: TRBD1
J: TRBJ2-1
size: -
DNA: TGTGCCAGCAGTTCGGGACAGGGGTATAGGAATGAGCAGTTCTTC
CDR3: CASSSGQGYRNEQFF

V: TRBV6-4
D: TRBD2
J: TRBJ2-3
size: -
DNA: TGTGCCAGCAGTGACTTCCGGACTAGTGAAGCAGATACGCAGTATTTT
CDR3: CASSDFRTSEADTQYF

V: TRBV5-1
D: -
J: TRBJ2-7
size: -
DNA: TGCGCCAGCAGCCTAACCAACGGGTACGAGCAGTACTTC
CDR3: CASSLTNGYEQYF

V: TRBV7-6
D: TRBD1
J: TRBJ2-5
size: -
DNA: TGTGCCAGCAGCTTACTGGGACAGGGGGTCTCAGAGACCCAGTACTTC
CDR3: CASSLLGQGVSETQYF

V: TRBV23-1
D: TRBD1
J: TRBJ1-2
size: -
DNA: TGCGCCAGCAGGCTATCCGGACAGGTTAACTATGGCTACACCTTC
CDR3: CASRLSGQVNYGYTF

V: TRBV11-1
D: TRBD2
J: TRBJ2-7
size: few
DNA: TGTGCCAGCAGCCAAGCGGGAAATAGGAACGAGCAGTACTTC
CDR3: CASSQAGNRNEQYF

V: TRBV7-3
D: TRBD2
J: TRBJ2-1
size: -
DNA: TGTGCCAGCAGCTTCCGAGGGACTAGCAGTTACGCTGAGCAGTTCTTC
CDR3: CASSFRGTSSYAEQFF

V: TRBV27
D: -
J: TRBJ1-1
size: -
DNA: TGTGCCAGCAGTTTCAGACAGGACACTGAAGCTTTCTTT
CDR3: CASSFRQDTEAFF

V: TRBV11-2
D: TRBD2
J: TRBJ2-1
size: -
DNA: TGTGCCAGCAGAAAAGTGGCGGGAGCTTCCCGATCCCATGAGCAGTTCTTC
CDR3: CASRKVAGASRSHEQFF

V: TRBV7-6
D: TRBD2
J: TRBJ2-7
size: -
DNA: TGTGCCAGCAGCTTAGAACTAGCGGGAGAAAGGGGCGAGCAGTACTTC
CDR3: CASSLELAGERGEQYF

V: TRBV7-9
D: -
J: TRBJ1-4
size: -
DNA: TGTGCCAGCAGCTTAGCAGGGGAAGGGGAAAAACTGTTTTTT
CDR3: CASSLAGEGEKLFF

V: TRBV7-9
D: -
J: TRBJ2-7
size: once
DNA: TGTGCCAGCAGCAGAACGACAGCTCCGGATGGCGAGCAGTACTTC
CDR3: CASSRTTAPDGEQYF

V: TRBV5-1
D: TRBD1
J: TRBJ2-2
size: -
DNA: TGCGCCAGCAGCAAACCGGGACAGGGGAGCACCGGGGAGCTGTTTTTT
CDR3: CASSKPGQGSTGELFF

V: TRBV21-1
D: -
J: TRBJ2-5
size: few
DNA: TGTGCCAGCAGCAAAGATCCGGGTCGAGAGACCCAGTACTTC
CDR3: CASSKDPGRETQYF

V: TRBV19
D: TRBD2
J: TRBJ2-1
size: -
DNA: TGTGCCAGTAGTAAGAGCGGGGAATACAATGAGCAGTTCTTC
CDR3: CASSKSGEYNEQFF

V: TRBV28
D: -
J: TRBJ1-2
size: -
DNA: TGTGCCAGCACCCCTTTAAATTTGGGGGGGCTCTATGGCTACACCTTC
CDR3: CASTPLNLGGLYGYTF

V: TRBV4-1
D: TRBD1
J: TRBJ1-3
size: -
DNA: TGCGCCAGCAGGGGGACAGCCTCTGGAAACACCATATATTTT
CDR3: CASRGTASGNTIYF

V: TRBV7-8
D: -
J: TRBJ1-2
size: -
DNA: TGTGCCAGCAGCCCCACGGACAGCCCGAGATTTGGCTACACCTTC
CDR3: CASSPTDSPRFGYTF

V: TRBV7-2
D: TRBD2
J: TRBJ2-7
size: -
DNA: TGTGCCAGCAGCTTATCCGGGAGGGCCCAAGAGCAGTACTTC
CDR3: CASSLSGRAQEQYF

V: TRBV5-8
D: -
J: TRBJ1-2
size: -
DNA: TGTGCCAGCAGCTTAGGACTCGGGGATACCAGCGGCTACACCTTC
CDR3: CASSLGLGDTSGYTF

V: TRBV6-1
D: TRBD1
J: TRBJ1-1
size: -
DNA: TGTGCCAGCAGTGTCGCCGGGACAGCGAACACTGAAGCTTTCTTT
CDR3: CASSVAGTANTEAFF

V: TRBV2
D: TRBD1
J: TRBJ2-1
size: -
DNA: TGTGCCAGCAGTGAGGGGAGACAGGGCGAGTTCTTC
CDR3: CASSEGRQGEFF

V: TRBV5-4
D: TRBD2
J: TRBJ2-2
size: -
DNA: TGTGCCAGCAGCTTGGCCTCAGCGGGAGTCGGGGAGCTGTTTTTT
CDR3: CASSLASAGVGELFF

V: TRBV19
D: TRBD1
J: TRBJ2-1
size: -
DNA: TGTGCCAGAACCGGGACAGGGTACAATGAGCAGTTCTTC
CDR3: CARTGTGYNEQFF

V: TRBV19
D: TRBD2
J: TRBJ2-2
size: -
DNA: TGTGCCAGTCGAAAGACTAGCGGGAGGGCCAGGAACGGGGAGCTGTTTTTT
CDR3: CASRKTSGRARNGELFF